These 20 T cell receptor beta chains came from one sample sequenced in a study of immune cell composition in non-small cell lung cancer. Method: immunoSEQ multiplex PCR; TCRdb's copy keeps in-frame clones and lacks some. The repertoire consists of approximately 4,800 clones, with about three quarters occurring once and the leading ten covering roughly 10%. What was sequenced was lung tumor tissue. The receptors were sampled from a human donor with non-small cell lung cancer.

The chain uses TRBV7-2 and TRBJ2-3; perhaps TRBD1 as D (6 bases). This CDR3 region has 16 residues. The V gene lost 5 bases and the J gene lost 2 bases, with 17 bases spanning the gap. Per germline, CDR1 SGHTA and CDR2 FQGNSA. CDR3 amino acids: CASSLGTFASTDTQYF. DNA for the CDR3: TGTGCCAGCAGCCTCGGGACATTCGCTTCCACAGATACGCAGTATTTT. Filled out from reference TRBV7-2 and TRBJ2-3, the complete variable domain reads GAGVSQSPSNKVTEKGKDVELRCDPISGHTALYWYRQSLGQGLEFLIYFQGNSAPDKSGLPSDRFSAERTGGSVSTLTIQRTQQEDSAVYLCASSLGTFASTDTQYFGPGTRLTVL.

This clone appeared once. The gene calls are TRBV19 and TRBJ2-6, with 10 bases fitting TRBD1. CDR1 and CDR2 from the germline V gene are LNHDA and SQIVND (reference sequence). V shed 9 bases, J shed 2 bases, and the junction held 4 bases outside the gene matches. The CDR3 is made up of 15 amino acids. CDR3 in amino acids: CASGTGDAGANVLTF. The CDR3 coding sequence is TGTGCCAGCGGGACAGGGGACGCTGGGGCCAACGTCCTGACTTTC.

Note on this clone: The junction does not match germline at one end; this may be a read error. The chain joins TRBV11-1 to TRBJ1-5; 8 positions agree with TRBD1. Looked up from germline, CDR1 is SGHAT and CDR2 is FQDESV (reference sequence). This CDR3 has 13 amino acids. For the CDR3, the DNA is TGTGCCAGCAGCGCAGGGGGCAAACAGCCCCAGCATTTT. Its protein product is CASSAGGKQPQHF.

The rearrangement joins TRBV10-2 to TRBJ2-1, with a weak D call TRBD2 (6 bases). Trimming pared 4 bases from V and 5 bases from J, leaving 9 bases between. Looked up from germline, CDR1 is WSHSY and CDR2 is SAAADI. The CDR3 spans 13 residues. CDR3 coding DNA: TGCGCCAGCAGTGTGTCTAGCGACAATGAGCAGTTCTTC. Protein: CASSVSSDNEQFF.

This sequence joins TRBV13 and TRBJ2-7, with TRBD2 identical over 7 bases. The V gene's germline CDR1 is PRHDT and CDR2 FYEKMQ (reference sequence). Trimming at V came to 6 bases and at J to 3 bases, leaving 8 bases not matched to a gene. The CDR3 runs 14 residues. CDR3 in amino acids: CASSDSGRGYEQYF. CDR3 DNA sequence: TGTGCCAGCAGTGATTCAGGGAGGGGCTACGAGCAGTACTTC.

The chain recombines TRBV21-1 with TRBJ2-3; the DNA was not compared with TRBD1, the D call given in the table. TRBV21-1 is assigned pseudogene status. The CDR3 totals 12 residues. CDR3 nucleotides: TGTGCCAGCAGCAAGTTCCAGGTTACGCAGTATTTT. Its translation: CASSKFQVTQYF.

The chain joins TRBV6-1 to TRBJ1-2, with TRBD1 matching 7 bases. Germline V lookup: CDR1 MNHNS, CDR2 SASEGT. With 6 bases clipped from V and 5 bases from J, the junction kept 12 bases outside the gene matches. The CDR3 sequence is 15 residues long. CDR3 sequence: CASSNRGDTQYGYTF. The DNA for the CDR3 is TGTGCCAGCAGCAACAGGGGAGATACCCAGTATGGCTACACCTTC.

As DNA, the CDR3 is TGTGCCAGCAGATTACAGGGTTTCGAGCGCGGCTATGGCTACACCTTC. Its translation is CASRLQGFERGYGYTF. V gene TRBV28 combines with J gene TRBJ1-2, with D maybe TRBD1 (6 bases). Trimming took off 6 bases at V and 4 bases at J, with 21 bases between the two ends. Germline CDR1 and CDR2: MDHEN and SYDVKM. The CDR3 runs to 16 residues.

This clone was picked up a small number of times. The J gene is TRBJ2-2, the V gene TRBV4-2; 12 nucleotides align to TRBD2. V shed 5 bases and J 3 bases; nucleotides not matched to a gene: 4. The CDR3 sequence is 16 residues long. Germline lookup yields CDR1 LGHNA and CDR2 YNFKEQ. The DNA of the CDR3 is TGTGCCAGCAGCGCCGGACTAGCGGGACACACCGGGGAGCTGTTTTTT. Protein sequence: CASSAGLAGHTGELFF.

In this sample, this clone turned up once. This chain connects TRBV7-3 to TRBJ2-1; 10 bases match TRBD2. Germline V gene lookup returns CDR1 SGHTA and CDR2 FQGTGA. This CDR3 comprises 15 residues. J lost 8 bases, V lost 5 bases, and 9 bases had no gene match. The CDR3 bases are TGTGCCAGCAGCCCGGGGACTAGCGCTGGCGATGAGCAGTTCTTC. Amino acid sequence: CASSPGTSAGDEQFF.

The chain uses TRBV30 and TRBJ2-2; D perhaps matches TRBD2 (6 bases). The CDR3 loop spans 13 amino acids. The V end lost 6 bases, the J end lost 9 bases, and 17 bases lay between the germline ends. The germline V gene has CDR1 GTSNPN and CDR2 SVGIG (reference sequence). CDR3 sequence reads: CACNSWEARELFF. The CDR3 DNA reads TGTGCCTGTAACTCTTGGGAGGCCCGGGAGCTGTTTTTT. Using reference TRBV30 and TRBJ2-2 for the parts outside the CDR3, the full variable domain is SQTIHQWPATLVQPVGSPLSLECTVEGTSNPNLYWYRQAAGRGLQLLFYSVGIGQISSEVPQNLSASRPQDRQFILSSKKLLLSDSGFYLCACNSWEARELFFGEGSRLTVL.

Written as DNA, the CDR3 is TGCGCCAGCCGGTTTGAAGACAATCAGCCCCAGCATTTT. Protein: CASRFEDNQPQHF. The rearrangement joins TRBV5-1 to TRBJ1-5, with D unclear. Germline lookup yields CDR1 SGHRS and CDR2 YFSETQ. The V gene lost 7 bases and the J gene lost 3 bases, with 11 bases spanning the gap. The CDR3 loop spans 13 amino acids.

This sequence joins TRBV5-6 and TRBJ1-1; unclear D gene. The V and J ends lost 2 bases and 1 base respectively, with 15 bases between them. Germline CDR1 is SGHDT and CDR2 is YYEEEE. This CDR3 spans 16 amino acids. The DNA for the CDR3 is TGTGCCAGCAGCTTTTTGGGAGGGCATAGGAACACTGAAGCTTTCTTT. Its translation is CASSFLGGHRNTEAFF.

This CDR3 is CSARGQGTTF. The CDR3 DNA follows: TGCAGTGCTAGGGGACAGGGGACCACCTTC. This chain connects TRBV20-1 to TRBJ1-2, with 10 nucleotides matching TRBD1. The J segment lost 13 bases and the V segment lost 3 bases, leaving 2 bases of the junction unmatched. The CDR3 loop spans 10 amino acids. Germline CDR1 reads DFQATT; CDR2 reads SNEGSKA (reference sequence).

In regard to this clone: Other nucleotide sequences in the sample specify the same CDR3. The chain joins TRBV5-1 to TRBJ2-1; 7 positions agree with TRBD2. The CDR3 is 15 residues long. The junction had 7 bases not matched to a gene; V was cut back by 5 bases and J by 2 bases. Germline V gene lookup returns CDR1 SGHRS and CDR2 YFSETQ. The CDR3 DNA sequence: TGCGCCAGCAGGGGGGGGAGCGGCACCTACAATGAGCAGTTCTTC. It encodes CASRGGSGTYNEQFF.

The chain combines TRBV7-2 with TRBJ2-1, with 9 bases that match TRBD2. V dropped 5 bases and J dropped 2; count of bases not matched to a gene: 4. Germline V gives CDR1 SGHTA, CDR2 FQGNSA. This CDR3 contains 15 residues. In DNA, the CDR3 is TGTGCCAGCAGCCGGTCTAGCGGGACCTACAATGAGCAGTTCTTC. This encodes CASSRSSGTYNEQFF.

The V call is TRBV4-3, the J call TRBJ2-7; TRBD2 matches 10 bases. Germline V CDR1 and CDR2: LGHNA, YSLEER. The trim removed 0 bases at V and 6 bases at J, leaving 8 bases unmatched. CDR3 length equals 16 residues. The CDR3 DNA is TGCGCCAGCAGCCAAGATAGAAGCGGGAGGGCCGGCGAGCAGTACTTC. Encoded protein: CASSQDRSGRAGEQYF.

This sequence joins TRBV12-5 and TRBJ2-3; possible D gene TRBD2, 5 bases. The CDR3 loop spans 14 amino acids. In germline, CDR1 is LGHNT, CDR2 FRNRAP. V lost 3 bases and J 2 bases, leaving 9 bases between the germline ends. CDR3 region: CASGLSGSTDTQYF. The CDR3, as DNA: TGTGCTAGTGGTTTATCGGGGTCCACAGATACGCAGTATTTT.

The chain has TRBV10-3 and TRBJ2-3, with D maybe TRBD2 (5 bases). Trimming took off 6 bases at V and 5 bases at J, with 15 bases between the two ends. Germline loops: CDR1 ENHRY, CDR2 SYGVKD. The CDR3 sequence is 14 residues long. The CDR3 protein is CAISESGGRDTQYF. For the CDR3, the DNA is TGTGCCATCAGCGAATCAGGAGGCCGAGATACGCAGTATTTT.

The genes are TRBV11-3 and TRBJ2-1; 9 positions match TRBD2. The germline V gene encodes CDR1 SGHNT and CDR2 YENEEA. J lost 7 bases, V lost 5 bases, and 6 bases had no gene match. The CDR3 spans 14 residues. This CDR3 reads CASSISGSMNEQFF. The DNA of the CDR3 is TGTGCCAGCAGCATTAGCGGGAGTATGAATGAGCAGTTCTTC.